This TCR beta chain was recovered during a study of OX40 agonist ivuxolimab in advanced cancers. Overall study: The dose-escalation cohort was over 65% male, with a mean age of about 60 years, ranging roughly 20 to 80. Partial responses occurred in Three dose-escalation patients, one with hepatocellular carcinoma and two with cutaneous melanoma.

The data were produced by immunoSEQ multiplex PCR, yet TCRdb's version contains in-frame clones alone and is incomplete. Of tens of thousands of clones in the sample, roughly 90% were seen once. V was shortened by 7 bases and J by 2 bases, with 12 bases between the two germline ends. The CDR3 sequence is 13 residues long. CDR1 is SNHLY, CDR2 FYNNEI, per germline. Source: CD4+ or CD8+ T cells sorted from blood, taken in a trial of the OX40 agonist ivuxolimab. The J gene is TRBJ2-7, the V gene TRBV2; tentatively, D is TRBD1 (6 bases). This TCR derives from an adult with an advanced solid tumor such as melanoma, head and neck, liver or kidney cancer. The CDR3 sequence: CASIGQSTYEQYF. The CDR3, as DNA: TGTGCCAGCATTGGACAGAGTACCTACGAGCAGTACTTC.